This section outlines one T cell receptor (beta chain) sequence together with its context. No antigen is known for it. At one boundary the junction diverges from the germline segment, which might be a read error. Germline V gene data show CDR1 as SGHTA and CDR2 as FQGNSA. This CDR3 is built from 16 residues. The source of the sample is a study of blood T cells in healthy people across ages. General observations from the study: Naive T cell percentage showed a strong correlation with the diversity of TCR beta.

Primers used in a second PCR of about 6 to 11 cycles were a sample-barcoded 5' primer and a J-beta primer mix. One entry per CDR3 protein, called by TCRdb with MiXCR from the 5' RACE reads. The profile shows under 2,000,000 distinct CDR3 sequences, around 50% of them singletons. J is TRBJ2-3 and V is TRBV7-2, with TRBD1 matching 8 bases. Sequenced input: blood. The TCR originated in a woman aged 35 to 49 in good health. This CDR3 is CASSPPGQEGTDTRYF. CDR3 coding DNA: TGTGCCAGCAGCCCCCCGGGACAGGAGGGCACAGATACGCGGTATTTT.